This TCR beta chain derives from a study of spatial heterogeneity in lung cancer. Study information: Detection of beta-chain sequences consistently exceeded that of alpha-chain sequences.

The CDR3 sequence is 15 residues long. Germline loops: CDR1 LGHDT, CDR2 YNNKEL (reference sequence). With V trimmed by 4 bases and J by 4 bases, 8 bases remained unmatched. The sample holds a few counts of this clonotype. Its antigen is undetermined. Study observations and caveats: Blood contained ubiquitous expanded tumor TCRs more at resection than at follow-up.

The time point here: blood at routine non-recurrence follow-up after resection. In the library, each TCR cDNA molecule bore its own unique molecular identifier. Using its own MiXCR run on the 5' RACE reads, TCRdb lists one record per CDR3 protein. The sample has nearly 95,000 distinct CDR3 sequences, approximately 19% seen once. J is TRBJ2-7 and V is TRBV3-1; 9 bases match TRBD2. This sample comprised PBMCs, obtained at follow-up. This sequence was found in a male donor with early-stage non-small cell lung cancer. The CDR3 reads CASSPQPAGGYEQYF. CDR3 nucleotide sequence: TGTGCCAGCAGCCCGCAACCAGCGGGAGGTTACGAGCAGTACTTC.